This T cell receptor (beta chain) appears in the sequencing data of a study of shared clonotypes between healthy human individuals. The donors, all of them Caucasian adults, lived in Nashville, Tennessee. This clone was picked up a small number of times. Sequencing was performed with immunoSEQ multiplex PCR; in TCRdb, only in-frame clones are kept and a portion is missing. The repertoire consists of roughly 510,000 clones, with nearly 80% occurring once and the leading ten covering under 15%. Germline V gene lookup returns CDR1 SGHDN and CDR2 FVKESK. V dropped 0 bases and J dropped 1 base, with 13 bases sitting between them. CDR3 length: 17 residues.

The TCR sequence derives from a woman in her 40s in good health. Some clones in this sample may be carry-over from other donors' samples. This sequence joins TRBV14 and TRBJ2-1; no reliable D call. The sequencing input was PBMCs. The CDR3 spells CASSQELFSNSYNEQFF. As DNA, the CDR3 is TGTGCCAGCAGCCAAGAATTATTTTCAAATTCCTACAATGAGCAGTTCTTC.